A selection of T cell receptor beta chains follows, all from one sample in a study of T cell responses to AZD1222 COVID-19 vaccine. Repertoires were generated with immunoSEQ multiplex PCR, while TCRdb's copy carries only in-frame clones and drops some. The sample lists around 130,000 clones; around 94% were seen once. Sample: peripheral blood, taken on day 0 of AZD1222 vaccination. The receptors stem from an adult in good health. Each CDR3 is given without its conserved first and last residue.

TRBV7-9,TRBJ1-1,ASSSYTTLDRRLNTEAF
TRBV5-4,TRBJ2-4,ASSSGASAKNIQY
TRBV18,TRBJ2-1,ASSPPSGQHNEQF
TRBV6-2/TRBV6-3,TRBJ2-1,ASSSRLASSYNEQF
TRBV20-1,TRBJ1-3,SASPGQGLRNTIY
TRBV4-1,TRBJ2-7,ASSQAPAGGEGFEQY
TRBV12-5,TRBJ2-2,ASGLQLTGLKNTGELF
TRBV5-6,TRBJ2-7,ASSPIPGSYEQY
TRBV27,TRBJ2-7,ASSWASAAPGTYEQY
TRBV4-2,TRBJ1-1,ASSQGLMGPLNTEAF
TRBV12-3/TRBV12-4,TRBJ1-1,ASSFLNTEAF
TRBV7-9,TRBJ2-2,ASSTDRANTGELF
TRBV7-3,TRBJ2-1,ASSWGASRHEQF
TRBV14,TRBJ2-7,ASSQGPGGIYEQY
TRBV11-2,TRBJ2-5,ASSHTGTPY
TRBV28,TRBJ2-7,ASSLGGRYEQY
TRBV30,TRBJ2-3,AWRGLARTTDTQY
TRBV2,TRBJ2-3,ASSEGLLAADTQY
TRBV4-1,TRBJ1-3,ASSFRAQNSGNTIY
TRBV19,TRBJ1-5,ASRDLNGVGNQPQH
TRBV11-3,TRBJ2-3,ASSTRPEDTQY
TRBV7-7,TRBJ2-1,ASSPQGSPYNEQF
TRBV9,TRBJ1-5,ASSVGNQPQH
TRBV2,TRBJ1-6,ASSEDGTGYSPLH
TRBV12-3/TRBV12-4,TRBJ2-7,ASSLSLVYEQY
TRBV28,TRBJ2-1,ASSAEGEMGEQF
TRBV18,TRBJ2-7,ASSPRDDRTNSYEQY
TRBV5-1,TRBJ2-6,ASSLELFGANVLT
TRBV5-1,TRBJ2-7,ASSLQGGDLPYEQY
TRBV4-1,TRBJ2-7,ASSQDSVAETDPYEQY
TRBV30,TRBJ2-6,AWSLDPGANVLT
TRBV5-1,TRBJ2-3,ASSGGRGTDTQY
TRBV28,TRBJ1-5,ASSLRGQPQH
TRBV29-1,TRBJ2-5,SGSVEQETQY
TRBV19,TRBJ2-1,ASSFGLAGAQEQF